Listed below are T cell receptor beta chains from one sample, sequenced in a study of regulatory T cells in long-lasting Graves disease. Each CDR3 protein is one row after TCRdb ran MiXCR on the multiplex PCR reads. The repertoire has 400,000 or so distinct CDR3 sequences, 20% to 25% of them found once; the top ten carry roughly a quarter. Here the sequenced sample was peripheral blood mononuclear cells (PBMCs), taken when the disease was refractory, from a patient treated with antithyroid drugs. These TCRs come from a female donor with Graves disease. Both conserved end residues are part of each CDR3. Expanded clones are given a class, and other clones once, few, many or no size at all.

TRBV10-3	16	few	TRBJ2-5	CAISGGTGPARETQYF
TRBV11-2	12	few	TRBJ2-7	CASSPRPGEQYF
TRBV10-3	14	NA	TRBJ1-5	CAISESNANQPQHF
TRBV14	12	NA	TRBJ2-7	CASSPYRAEQYF
TRBV10-3	11	NA	TRBJ1-2	CAINPGYGYTF
TRBV29-1	16	few	TRBJ2-5	CSVEDLTSGHQETQYF
TRBV28	14	NA	TRBJ1-2	CASSRGWTGYGYTF
TRBV7-8	15	NA	TRBJ1-2	CASSLVAAQSRGYTF
TRBV7-2	16	many	TRBJ2-7	CASSFVLTGTFSEQYF
TRBV2	17	NA	TRBJ2-5	CASIGTSGPKGGETQYF
TRBV2	13	many	TRBJ1-1	CASRVGTNTEAFF
TRBV5-1	14	NA	TRBJ2-7	CASSGGLAGDEQYF
TRBV28	15	few	TRBJ2-7	CASSFRGRVPYEQYF
TRBV9	17	NA	TRBJ2-2	CASSAQSRGPNTGELFF
TRBV5-5	16	few	TRBJ2-7	CASSQGLAGDRYEQYF
TRBV5-5	14	NA	TRBJ2-7	CASSTTGNLYEQYF
TRBV3-1	15	few	TRBJ2-7	CASSQFGTSSYEQYF
TRBV28	13	many	TRBJ2-5	CASSRDREETQYF
TRBV28	15	many	TRBJ1-6	CASKWGARYNSPLHF
TRBV7-2	14	few	TRBJ1-2	CASSSSTGNYGYTF
TRBV10-3	17	NA	TRBJ2-7	CAISESVLAGGPDEQYF
TRBV5-6	16	few	TRBJ1-3	CASSLAAGNSGNTIYF
TRBV2	13	many	TRBJ1-5	CAGGQVGGYPQHF
TRBV3-1	14	many	TRBJ1-4	CASSQDPQPRKLFF
TRBV3-1	14	many	TRBJ1-1	CASSQDWTNTEAFF
TRBV25-1	15	few	TRBJ1-5	CASSPDRGSGQPQHF
TRBV10-3	15	many	TRBJ1-1	CAISGGLVSNTEAFF
TRBV7-9	14	few	TRBJ1-1	CASSASGLNTEAFF
TRBV20-1	17	few	TRBJ2-6	CSAVWGHPTSGANVLTF
TRBV20-1	14	many	TRBJ1-5	CSARDRGAGQPQHF
TRBV4-2	16	NA	TRBJ2-2	CASSPKSGSNTGELFF
TRBV7-2	15	many	TRBJ1-5	CASSLEGNSNQPQHF
TRBV7-2	17	many	TRBJ2-7	CASSLAVWSGEGLEQYF
TRBV2	15	NA	TRBJ2-1	CASTENSGLYNEQFF
TRBV7-7	15	few	TRBJ2-7	CASSSPKRTIHEQYF
TRBV4-3	14	NA	TRBJ2-7	CAGSPGTGDYEQYF
TRBV2	14	few	TRBJ1-5	CASSETVPNQPQHF
TRBV6-2/TRBV6-3	14	many	TRBJ1-1	CASSYETGGTEAFF
TRBV28	15	NA	TRBJ1-6	CASSLGTGGESPLHF
TRBV12-5	15	NA	TRBJ2-1	CASGGDTSSYNEQFF
TRBV7-8	17	many	TRBJ2-6	CASHQKRSGFGANVLTF
TRBV2	14	NA	TRBJ1-1	CASRGGARSTEAFF
TRBV28	12	many	TRBJ2-7	CASKQGVSEQYF